A single sample is the source of the 19 T cell receptor beta chains below, sequenced in a study of shared clonotypes between healthy human individuals. Assay: immunoSEQ multiplex PCR; the TCRdb copy retains only in-frame clones and omits some. This sample yields some 2.4 million clones, of which approximately 94% are seen a single time; about 0.34% belongs to the top ten. Sequences were obtained from naive CD4+ T cells from PBMCs. Subset reported: CD45RA+ positively selected. The receptor set was obtained from a man between 18 and 35 years old in good health. Some clones in this sample may be carry-over from other donors' samples.

This clone was found a few times. V usage is TRBV4-1 and J usage is TRBJ1-1; D remains unclear. Trimming removed 4 bases at V and 8 bases at J, with 8 bases between. There are 11 residues in the CDR3. Germline lookup yields CDR1 MGHRA and CDR2 YSYEKL. This CDR3 reads CASSRGPEAFF. The CDR3 region has the DNA TGCGCCAGCAGCCGGGGTCCGGAAGCTTTCTTT.

In regard to this clone: This sample also contains other DNA sequences that code for the same CDR3. This chain links TRBV7-3 with TRBJ2-5; no definite D call. V lost 4 bases, J lost 5 bases, and 11 bases lay in between. CDR1 and CDR2 (germline): SGHTA, FQGTGA. This CDR3 is 13 amino acids long. The CDR3 DNA sequence: TGTGCCAGCAGCTCCGGAGCCGGGGAGACCCAGTACTTC. It is translated as CASSSGAGETQYF.

The chain uses TRBV4-2 and TRBJ2-3, with TRBD2 matching 11 bases. V lost 0 bases, J lost 6 bases, and 11 bases stayed unmatched. This CDR3 has 18 residues. Germline lookup yields CDR1 LGHNA and CDR2 YNFKEQ. This CDR3 is CASSQDRVAGGPGDTQYF. CDR3 bases: TGTGCCAGCAGCCAAGATCGAGTAGCGGGAGGGCCGGGGGATACGCAGTATTTT.

The CDR3: CASTKVEGRYEQYF. For the CDR3, the DNA is TGTGCCAGCACCAAGGTGGAGGGGCGCTACGAGCAGTACTTC. The chain joins TRBV6-1 to TRBJ2-7; weak D call: TRBD2 (6 bases). Germline CDR1 is MNHNS and CDR2 is SASEGT. The CDR3 is 14 amino acids. Trimming stripped 7 bases from V and 3 bases from J, with 16 bases between.

The V call is TRBV9, the J call TRBJ2-7; 9 positions agree with TRBD1. With V trimmed by 4 bases and J by 3 bases, 5 bases remained unmatched. Germline V gene data show CDR1 as SGDLS and CDR2 as YYNGEE. The CDR3 is made up of 14 amino acids. The CDR3, as DNA: TGTGCCAGCAGCCACGGACAGGGGAACTACGAGCAGTACTTC. Amino acid sequence: CASSHGQGNYEQYF.

The rearrangement links TRBV11-3 to TRBJ2-2; D may be TRBD1 or TRBD2 (5 bases each). Germline V lookup: CDR1 SGHNT, CDR2 YENEEA. The CDR3 has 17 residues. With 8 bases removed from V and 5 bases from J, the gap between germline ends came to 24 bases. The CDR3 bases are TGTGCCAGCGGACGGGACCTGACAGATGGATCAACCGGGGAGCTGTTTTTT. Protein product: CASGRDLTDGSTGELFF.

V is TRBV14 and J is TRBJ2-7; tentative D call: TRBD2 (5 bases). The CDR3 has 15 amino acids. V was trimmed by 0 bases and J by 2 bases, leaving 11 bases between them. Germline V CDR1 and CDR2: SGHDN, FVKESK. The CDR3 DNA follows: TGTGCCAGCAGCCAAGATCCCGGGATCGCCTACGAGCAGTACTTC. It translates to CASSQDPGIAYEQYF.

The V and J genes are TRBV7-3 and TRBJ2-3, with unresolved D. Germline values: CDR1 SGHTA, CDR2 FQGTGA. The CDR3 length is 15 residues. Trimming removed 4 bases at V and 0 bases at J, with 11 bases between. CDR3 region: CASSSDVTSTDTQYF. The CDR3 DNA follows: TGTGCCAGCAGCTCCGACGTGACTAGCACAGATACGCAGTATTTT.

The chain couples TRBV28 to TRBJ1-5, with TRBD1 as a possible D gene (5 bases). CDR1 is MDHEN and CDR2 is SYDVKM in the germline V gene. The CDR3 sequence is 14 residues long. V dropped 3 bases and J dropped 4 bases, with 10 bases sitting between them. The CDR3 nucleotides read TGTGCCAGCAGTTTGATGGCAGGGAATCAGCCCCAGCATTTT. This translates into CASSLMAGNQPQHF. The complete variable domain, with remaining parts taken from reference TRBV28 and TRBJ1-5, reads DVKVTQSSRYLVKRTGEKVFLECVQDMDHENMFWYRQDPGLGLRLIYFSYDVKMKEKGDIPEGYSVSREKKERFSLILESASTNQTSMYLCASSLMAGNQPQHFGDGTRLSIL.

This clone has just one count. This sample also contains other DNA sequences that code for the same CDR3. The V gene is TRBV7-3, the J gene TRBJ2-1; perhaps TRBD1 as D (5 bases). The CDR3 is 13 residues long. Germline CDR1 reads SGHTA; CDR2 reads FQGTGA. Trimming removed 2 bases at V and 3 bases at J, with 5 bases between. CDR3 residues: CASSLDSYNEQFF. For the CDR3, the DNA is TGTGCCAGCAGCTTAGACAGCTACAATGAGCAGTTCTTC.

This chain joins TRBV7-6 and TRBJ2-7; D ambiguous. With 4 bases removed from V and 2 bases from J, the gap between germline ends came to 9 bases. This CDR3 comprises 13 residues. Germline-derived CDR1 and CDR2 are SGHVS and FNYEAQ. CDR3 sequence reads: CASSSSQAYEQYF. For the CDR3, the DNA is TGTGCCAGCAGCTCCTCTCAAGCCTACGAGCAGTACTTC.

This clone was observed a single time. The same CDR3 is also encoded by other DNA sequences in this sample. The V call is TRBV28, the J call TRBJ2-1; 8 nucleotides match TRBD1. Germline-derived CDR1 and CDR2 are MDHEN and SYDVKM. V shed 2 bases and J 10 bases; nucleotides not matched to a gene: 1. The CDR3 has 12 amino acids. The CDR3 loop reads CASSLRQGEQFF. Written as DNA, the CDR3 is TGTGCCAGCAGTTTACGACAGGGGGAGCAGTTCTTC.

The V and J genes are TRBV5-1 and TRBJ1-4; 8 bases are shared with TRBD1. There are 18 residues in the CDR3. Germline assignment: CDR1 SGHRS and CDR2 YFSETQ. V lost 2 bases to trimming and J lost 4 bases; unmatched junction nucleotides: 13. CDR3 coding DNA: TGCGCCAGCAGCTTTGGGGGTATTGGGACAGGTCTTAATGAAAAACTGTTTTTT. It encodes CASSFGGIGTGLNEKLFF.

A word on this clone: Other DNA sequences in this sample translate to the same CDR3. V is TRBV9 and J is TRBJ1-2, with D perhaps matching TRBD1 (5 bases). The germline CDR1 and CDR2 sequences are SGDLS and YYNGEE. Trimming pared 2 bases from V and 3 bases from J, leaving 11 bases between. The CDR3 runs 14 residues. DNA for the CDR3: TGTGCCAGCAGCGTCCCCGGGGGGTACTATGGCTACACCTTC. This gives the protein CASSVPGGYYGYTF.

This clone was counted between two and nine times. Other DNA sequences in the sample encode the same CDR3. This chain connects TRBV5-6 to TRBJ1-1; unclear D gene. The germline CDR1 and CDR2 sequences are SGHDT and YYEEEE. The CDR3 has 11 residues. Between the trimmed V and J ends, which lost 1 base and 2 bases, there was a span of 0 bases. This CDR3 reads CASSLNTEAFF. The CDR3 bases are TGTGCCAGCAGCTTGAACACTGAAGCTTTCTTT.

The J gene is TRBJ1-1, the V gene TRBV7-2; no firm D call. There are 12 residues in the CDR3. The V gene's germline CDR1 is SGHTA and CDR2 FQGNSA. V was shortened by 5 bases and J by 6 bases, with 10 bases between the two germline ends. The chain's CDR3 is CASSRVDPEAFF. DNA of the CDR3: TGTGCCAGCAGCCGTGTGGATCCTGAAGCTTTCTTT.

The chain combines TRBV5-4 with TRBJ2-2; a possible D gene is TRBD1 (6 bases). V was pared by 2 bases and J by 5 bases, with 13 bases between. The V gene's germline CDR1 is SGHNT and CDR2 YYREEE (reference sequence). The CDR3 spans 15 residues. In nucleotides, the CDR3 is TGTGCCAGCAGCTTACCGGGACAAGTGACCGGGGAGCTGTTTTTT. Protein: CASSLPGQVTGELFF.

CDR3 nucleotides: TGTGCCAGCAGTTATTTAGCCGGATATACCTACGAGCAGTACTTC. This translates into CASSYLAGYTYEQYF. The gene calls are TRBV6-5 and TRBJ2-7, with unresolved D. The V and J ends lost 3 bases and 2 bases respectively, with 14 bases between them. Germline assignment: CDR1 MNHEY and CDR2 SVGAGI. This CDR3 spans 15 amino acids.

This clone was found once. The rearrangement links TRBV2 to TRBJ2-7; no definite D call. The CDR3 has 15 amino acids. Germline V lookup: CDR1 SNHLY, CDR2 FYNNEI. The V end was cut by 0 bases, the J end by 1 base, with 10 bases between. CDR3 loop: CASSEALTLSYEQYF. For the CDR3, the DNA is TGTGCCAGCAGTGAAGCGTTAACGCTTTCCTACGAGCAGTACTTC.